A selection of T cell receptor beta chains follows, all from one sample in a study of T cell clones after liver transplantation. The protocol was immunoSEQ multiplex PCR, while the TCRdb copy is restricted to in-frame clones and leaves out a portion. The sample consists of tens of thousands of clones, less than 85% of them appearing once. This specimen consisted of CD4+ T cells from blood, obtained at the 22-month timepoint. All receptors come from a human patient who received a liver transplant. Some T cells may arise from the graft donor. CDR3s include the opening cysteine and the closing phenylalanine or tryptophan. The D gene is left open where the match is weak. The listing skips clone size in some rows; elsewhere it reads once, few, many or a size class.

clone size: NA
V gene: TRBV15
D gene: NA
J gene: TRBJ1-3
CDR3 protein: CATSRDHDGNTIYF
CDR3 DNA: TGTGCCACCAGCAGAGATCATGATGGAAACACCATATATTTT

clone size: NA
V gene: TRBV7-9
D gene: TRBD2
J gene: TRBJ2-5
CDR3 protein: CASSPGAGGQETQYF
CDR3 DNA: TGTGCCAGCTCCCCCGGCGCGGGGGGCCAAGAGACCCAGTACTTC

clone size: NA
V gene: TRBV11-2
D gene: NA
J gene: TRBJ1-1
CDR3 protein: CASSLDVVYRAEAFF
CDR3 DNA: TGTGCCAGCAGCTTAGACGTGGTCTATAGAGCTGAAGCTTTCTTT

clone size: NA
V gene: TRBV28
D gene: NA
J gene: TRBJ1-1
CDR3 protein: CASFPPSGGTEAFF
CDR3 DNA: TGTGCCAGCTTCCCCCCCTCGGGGGGCACTGAAGCTTTCTTT

clone size: NA
V gene: TRBV5-1
D gene: NA
J gene: TRBJ2-7
CDR3 protein: CASSPQGASTYEQYF
CDR3 DNA: TGCGCCAGCAGCCCACAGGGTGCTTCAACCTACGAGCAGTACTTC

clone size: NA
V gene: TRBV30
D gene: NA
J gene: TRBJ2-4
CDR3 protein: CALVTLAKNIQYF
CDR3 DNA: TGTGCCCTGGTTACGTTAGCCAAAAACATTCAGTACTTC

clone size: NA
V gene: TRBV7-3
D gene: NA
J gene: TRBJ2-7
CDR3 protein: CASSPNGGSFYEQYF
CDR3 DNA: TGTGCCAGCAGCCCTAATGGAGGATCGTTCTACGAGCAGTACTTC

clone size: NA
V gene: TRBV2
D gene: NA
J gene: TRBJ1-1
CDR3 protein: CASFRENTEAFF
CDR3 DNA: TGTGCCAGTTTCAGGGAGAACACTGAAGCTTTCTTT

clone size: NA
V gene: TRBV27
D gene: TRBD1
J gene: TRBJ1-5
CDR3 protein: CASSLAGGQGSNQPQHF
CDR3 DNA: TGTGCCAGCAGTTTAGCAGGGGGCCAGGGTAGCAATCAGCCCCAGCATTTT

clone size: NA
V gene: TRBV18
D gene: TRBD1
J gene: TRBJ1-1
CDR3 protein: CASSSPRQGTEAFF
CDR3 DNA: TGTGCCAGCTCATCTCCGAGACAGGGCACTGAAGCTTTCTTT

clone size: NA
V gene: TRBV14
D gene: NA
J gene: TRBJ1-6
CDR3 protein: CASSHHLYNSPLHF
CDR3 DNA: TGTGCCAGCAGCCACCACCTCTATAATTCACCCCTCCACTTT

clone size: NA
V gene: TRBV9
D gene: NA
J gene: TRBJ1-1
CDR3 protein: CASSSRQDYTEAFF
CDR3 DNA: TGTGCCAGCAGCAGCCGACAGGATTACACTGAAGCTTTCTTT

clone size: NA
V gene: TRBV7-8
D gene: TRBD2
J gene: TRBJ2-3
CDR3 protein: CASSSFRLAGGPRNTQYF
CDR3 DNA: TGTGCCAGCAGCTCCTTTCGACTAGCGGGAGGGCCGAGAAATACGCAGTATTTT

clone size: NA
V gene: TRBV5-6
D gene: TRBD2
J gene: TRBJ2-1
CDR3 protein: CASSEGTTYNEQFF
CDR3 DNA: TGTGCCAGCAGCGAGGGGACTACCTACAATGAGCAGTTCTTC

clone size: once
V gene: TRBV4-2
D gene: TRBD1
J gene: TRBJ2-3
CDR3 protein: CASSQPGGQTDTQYF
CDR3 DNA: TGTGCCAGCAGCCAACCAGGGGGTCAAACAGATACGCAGTATTTT

clone size: once
V gene: TRBV11-2
D gene: TRBD2
J gene: TRBJ2-1
CDR3 protein: CASSYQAGVNYNEQFF
CDR3 DNA: TGTGCCAGCAGCTACCAAGCGGGAGTTAACTACAATGAGCAGTTCTTC

clone size: NA
V gene: TRBV11-2
D gene: TRBD2
J gene: TRBJ2-2
CDR3 protein: CASSFGAGRANTGELFF
CDR3 DNA: TGTGCCAGCAGCTTCGGAGCGGGGAGGGCGAACACCGGGGAGCTGTTTTTT

clone size: once
V gene: TRBV4-3
D gene: NA
J gene: TRBJ2-1
CDR3 protein: CASSQGPGAGPAVDEQFF
CDR3 DNA: TGCGCCAGCAGCCAAGGTCCCGGGGCGGGGCCTGCTGTCGATGAGCAGTTCTTC

clone size: NA
V gene: TRBV18
D gene: NA
J gene: TRBJ2-3
CDR3 protein: CASSPLSIAVTHTQYF
CDR3 DNA: TGTGCCAGCTCACCCCTCAGCATAGCGGTAACCCATACGCAGTATTTT

clone size: NA
V gene: TRBV13
D gene: NA
J gene: TRBJ2-2
CDR3 protein: CASSPTGTLSTGELFF
CDR3 DNA: TGTGCCAGCAGCCCGACCGGGACTCTGAGCACCGGGGAGCTGTTTTTT

clone size: NA
V gene: TRBV5-6
D gene: TRBD2
J gene: TRBJ2-1
CDR3 protein: CAGTSGSYNEQFF
CDR3 DNA: TGTGCCGGGACTAGCGGCTCCTACAATGAGCAGTTCTTC

clone size: NA
V gene: TRBV7-2
D gene: NA
J gene: TRBJ2-6
CDR3 protein: CASSISGAGGANVLTF
CDR3 DNA: TGTGCCAGCAGCATTTCAGGGGCGGGAGGGGCCAACGTCCTGACTTTC

clone size: NA
V gene: TRBV6-5
D gene: TRBD1
J gene: TRBJ1-6
CDR3 protein: CASSYPPGQRNSPLHF
CDR3 DNA: TGTGCCAGCAGTTACCCCCCGGGACAGAGAAATTCACCCCTCCACTTT

clone size: NA
V gene: TRBV7-9
D gene: NA
J gene: TRBJ2-2
CDR3 protein: CASTPGIRTQTGELFF
CDR3 DNA: TGTGCCAGCACCCCCGGAATCCGGACTCAAACCGGGGAGCTGTTTTTT

clone size: NA
V gene: TRBV7-8
D gene: NA
J gene: TRBJ2-1
CDR3 protein: CASSLASARSYNEQFF
CDR3 DNA: TGTGCCAGCAGCTTGGCTAGCGCGCGCTCCTACAATGAGCAGTTCTTC

clone size: NA
V gene: TRBV28
D gene: NA
J gene: TRBJ2-7
CDR3 protein: CASTKIWGDEQYF
CDR3 DNA: TGTGCCAGCACCAAAATCTGGGGAGACGAGCAGTACTTC

clone size: NA
V gene: TRBV19
D gene: TRBD1
J gene: TRBJ2-3
CDR3 protein: CASRQFGQGSTDTQYF
CDR3 DNA: TGTGCCAGTAGACAATTTGGACAGGGCAGCACAGATACGCAGTATTTT

clone size: NA
V gene: TRBV21-1
D gene: NA
J gene: TRBJ1-5
CDR3 protein: CASSVEGKQGGNQPQHF
CDR3 DNA: TGTGCCAGCAGCGTGGAGGGTAAGCAGGGAGGCAATCAGCCCCAGCATTTT

clone size: NA
V gene: TRBV4-2
D gene: NA
J gene: TRBJ2-1
CDR3 protein: CASSQSGSPPEQFF
CDR3 DNA: TGTGCCAGCAGCCAAAGCGGGTCCCCGCCAGAGCAGTTCTTC

clone size: NA
V gene: TRBV19
D gene: NA
J gene: TRBJ2-7
CDR3 protein: CASSYTDSPSYEQYF
CDR3 DNA: TGTGCCAGTAGTTACACCGACTCGCCTTCCTACGAGCAGTACTTC

clone size: NA
V gene: TRBV7-9
D gene: NA
J gene: TRBJ1-5
CDR3 protein: CASSLYEGTYNQPQHF
CDR3 DNA: TGTGCCAGCAGCTTATATGAAGGGACCTACAATCAGCCCCAGCATTTT

clone size: NA
V gene: TRBV15
D gene: TRBD1
J gene: TRBJ2-3
CDR3 protein: CATSRDQGASTDTQYF
CDR3 DNA: TGTGCCACCAGCAGAGATCAGGGGGCTAGCACAGATACGCAGTATTTT

clone size: NA
V gene: TRBV19
D gene: TRBD1
J gene: TRBJ1-5
CDR3 protein: CASRGQYLRQPQHF
CDR3 DNA: TGTGCCAGCCGGGGACAGTATCTCCGTCAGCCCCAGCATTTT

clone size: NA
V gene: TRBV30
D gene: NA
J gene: TRBJ1-2
CDR3 protein: CAWSVRNGYTF
CDR3 DNA: TGTGCCTGGAGTGTGCGGAATGGCTACACCTTC

clone size: few
V gene: TRBV21-1
D gene: NA
J gene: TRBJ2-5
CDR3 protein: CASSIGSDLPSGAQETQYF
CDR3 DNA: TGTGCCAGCAGCATAGGGAGTGACTTGCCCAGCGGGGCCCAAGAGACCCAGTACTTC

clone size: NA
V gene: TRBV2
D gene: TRBD1
J gene: TRBJ1-6
CDR3 protein: CAGGDDRASPLHF
CDR3 DNA: TGTGCCGGGGGCGACGACAGGGCATCACCCCTCCACTTT